Listed here are 24 T cell receptor beta chains from one sample, sequenced in a study of CD8+ T cells in alopecia areata (dated 2018 in TCRdb). What this sample's treatment or condition label stands for: oral pan-JAK inhibitor, 5-10 mg twice daily. Library preparation was by the immunoSEQ multiplex PCR assay. RNA was extracted from all samples and reverse transcribed into cDNA, which served as template for TCR sequencing. TCRdb limited this immuneACCESS table to in-frame rearrangements with V and J called. A share of clones is missing; checked studies link under half to unresolved V genes, and the rest is unexplained. In all, the sample holds 250,000 to 350,000 clones, and over 45% of those were seen once. The ten largest clones add up to 0.75% to 0.95% of the sample. Source: CD4+ T cells sorted from blood, taken at roughly week 53, from a patient treated with tofacitinib. The receptors come from a human donor with alopecia areata.

Worth noting for this clone: In the same sample, other DNA sequences code for this CDR3. The chain couples TRBV6-5 to TRBJ1-1, with D uncertain. The germline V and J ends were trimmed by 0 bases and 1 base, with 6 bases remaining between them. The germline V gene has CDR1 MNHEY and CDR2 SVGAGI. CDR3 length: 14 amino acids. CDR3 sequence reads: CASSYSPGNTEAFF. The CDR3 DNA sequence: TGTGCCAGCAGTTACTCGCCTGGGAACACTGAAGCTTTCTTT.

The chain joins TRBV10-3 to TRBJ1-5, with D possibly matching TRBD1 (6 bases). Germline V lookup: CDR1 ENHRY, CDR2 SYGVKD. The CDR3 covers 14 residues. Trimming left V 3 bases short and J 3 bases short, with 9 bases between. The CDR3: CAISEYRDNQPQHF. In nucleotides, the CDR3 is TGTGCCATCAGTGAATACAGGGACAATCAGCCCCAGCATTTT.

The chain links TRBV5-1 to TRBJ2-2; 10 bases agree with TRBD1. CDR3 length: 15 amino acids. Germline-derived CDR1 and CDR2 are SGHRS and YFSETQ. Germline trimming cut 4 bases from V and 3 bases from J; bases unmatched to any gene: 3. CDR3 sequence (DNA): TGCGCCAGCAGCCCTGGACAGGGGGACACCGGGGAGCTGTTTTTT. It specifies CASSPGQGDTGELFF.

This clone came up a few times. Other DNA sequences in this sample translate to the same CDR3. The chain carries TRBV29-1 and TRBJ1-2, with TRBD1 identical over 9 bases. The CDR3 has 13 amino acids. CDR1 and CDR2 from the germline V gene are SQVTM and ANQGSEA. V lost 6 bases and J lost 4; bases outside the gene matches: 6. CDR3 bases: TGCAGCGTCCGGACAGGGGAGAGCTATGGCTACACCTTC. This encodes CSVRTGESYGYTF.

The gene calls are TRBV30 and TRBJ2-1; D possibly corresponds to TRBD2 (6 bases). The germline gives CDR1 GTSNPN, CDR2 SVGIG (reference sequence). The V end lost 5 bases, the J end lost 6 bases, and 11 bases lay between the germline ends. The CDR3 runs 12 residues. CDR3 sequence: CAWGGLPNEQFF. CDR3 nucleotide sequence: TGTGCCTGGGGGGGACTCCCCAATGAGCAGTTCTTC.

Turning to this clone: Other nucleotide sequences from this sample produce the same CDR3. This chain links TRBV5-1 with TRBJ2-5, with TRBD1 matching over 8 bases. The CDR3 is made up of 13 amino acids. CDR1 is SGHRS, CDR2 YFSETQ, per germline. V shed 4 bases and J 1 base; nucleotides not matched to a gene: 0. The CDR3 DNA follows: TGCGCCAGCAGCGGACAGGGCCAAGAGACCCAGTACTTC. It codes for CASSGQGQETQYF. The whole variable domain, filled in from reference TRBV5-1 and TRBJ2-5, reads KAGVTQTPRYLIKTRGQQVTLSCSPISGHRSVSWYQQTPGQGLQFLFEYFSETQRNKGNFPGRFSGRQFSNSRSEMNVSTLELGDSALYLCASSGQGQETQYFGPGTRLLVL.

The chain combines TRBV30 with TRBJ1-6; D uncertain. Trimming removed 2 bases at V and 9 bases at J, with 5 bases between. This CDR3 spans 11 amino acids. Germline V CDR1 and CDR2: GTSNPN, SVGIG (reference sequence). DNA for the CDR3: TGTGCCTGGAGTAAAGGTTCACCCCTCCACTTT. Amino acids: CAWSKGSPLHF.

As concerns this clone: The junction shows a germline mismatch at one end, possibly a read error. The chain carries TRBV2 and TRBJ1-2; a weak D match, TRBD1 (6 bases). Per germline, CDR1 SNHLY and CDR2 FYNNEI. The CDR3 totals 14 residues. The CDR3 bases are TGTGCGAGCAAACCAGGAGGGGGTCTGACTGGCTACACCTTC. It is translated as CASKPGGGLTGYTF. The full variable domain, in which reference TRBV2 and TRBJ1-2 provide the parts outside the CDR3, is EPEVTQTPSHQVTQMGQEVILRCVPISNHLYFYWYRQILGQKVEFLVSFYNNEISEKSEIFDDQFSVERPDGSNFTLKIRSTKLEDSAMYFCASKPGGGLTGYTFGSGTRLTVV.

V is TRBV30 and J is TRBJ1-1; no firm D call. Germline assignment: CDR1 GTSNPN and CDR2 SVGIG (reference sequence). This CDR3 has 14 residues. V was trimmed by 2 bases and J by 1 base, leaving 11 bases between them. CDR3 loop: CAWSKDGTNTEAFF. CDR3 nucleotides: TGTGCCTGGAGTAAAGACGGCACGAACACTGAAGCTTTCTTT. Full variable domain (outside the CDR3, taken from reference TRBV30 and TRBJ1-1): SQTIHQWPATLVQPVGSPLSLECTVEGTSNPNLYWYRQAAGRGLQLLFYSVGIGQISSEVPQNLSASRPQDRQFILSSKKLLLSDSGFYLCAWSKDGTNTEAFFGQGTRLTVV.

The chain carries TRBV5-1 and TRBJ2-5; D remains unclear. The CDR3 spans 13 residues. V lost 6 bases, J lost 4 bases, and 13 bases lay in between. The germline CDR1 and CDR2 sequences are SGHRS and YFSETQ. The CDR3 nucleotides read TGCGCCAGCACCTCCGGGCCTGGAGAGACCCAGTACTTC. As protein: CASTSGPGETQYF.

The chain employs TRBV6-5 and TRBJ2-5; possibly TRBD1 for D (6 bases). The CDR3 length is 12 residues. V gave up 8 bases and J gave up 2 bases, with 9 bases separating them. In germline, CDR1 is MNHEY, CDR2 SVGAGI. This CDR3 is CASGGDQETQYF. The CDR3 coding sequence is TGTGCCAGCGGGGGCGATCAAGAGACCCAGTACTTC.

This clone was seen a few times. V is TRBV15 and J is TRBJ1-4, with D perhaps TRBD1 (6 bases). This CDR3 spans 14 amino acids. The V gene lost 2 bases and the J gene lost 8 bases, with 12 bases spanning the gap. Germline loops: CDR1 LNHNV, CDR2 YYDKDF (reference sequence). The CDR3 nucleotides are TGTGCCACCAGCAGAAGGGGGTATAGCGAAAAACTGTTTTTT. This encodes CATSRRGYSEKLFF.

The V call is TRBV30, the J call TRBJ2-5; D possibly corresponds to TRBD1 (5 bases). The CDR3 extends over 12 amino acids. Germline V gives CDR1 GTSNPN, CDR2 SVGIG (reference sequence). Between the trimmed V and J ends, which lost 0 bases and 4 bases, there was a span of 6 bases. This CDR3 reads CAWSVQVETQYF. CDR3 coding DNA: TGTGCCTGGAGTGTACAGGTAGAGACCCAGTACTTC.

The gene calls are TRBV7-9 and TRBJ1-1; D is unresolved. CDR3 size: 15 residues. Germline CDR1 reads SEHNR; CDR2 reads FQNEAQ (reference sequence). V was pared by 0 bases and J by 1 base, with 9 bases between. The CDR3, as DNA: TGTGCCAGCAGCTTAGCGCTGGGTACGAACACTGAAGCTTTCTTT. Amino acids: CASSLALGTNTEAFF.

The DNA of the CDR3 is TGTGCCAGCAGCTCCAGCGACCGGAGCTCCTACAATGAGCAGTTCTTC. Translated, it gives CASSSSDRSSYNEQFF. V usage is TRBV11-1 and J usage is TRBJ2-1; D call uncertain. V lost 4 bases and J 0 bases, leaving 13 bases between the germline ends. This CDR3 comprises 16 residues. CDR1 is SGHAT, CDR2 FQDESV, per germline (reference sequence).

This chain joins TRBV29-1 and TRBJ2-2; possible D gene TRBD2, 5 bases. Between the trimmed V and J ends, which lost 4 bases and 0 bases, there was a span of 9 bases. The CDR3 sequence is 14 residues long. Germline V gene lookup returns CDR1 SQVTM and CDR2 ANQGSEA. The CDR3: CSVGTPPNTGELFF. CDR3 nucleotides: TGCAGCGTTGGGACTCCCCCGAACACCGGGGAGCTGTTTTTT.

The V call is TRBV30, the J call TRBJ1-6; D is undetermined. Germline-derived CDR1 and CDR2 are GTSNPN and SVGIG (reference sequence). The V end lost 2 bases, the J end lost 3 bases, and 8 bases lay between the germline ends. The CDR3 totals 14 residues. The CDR3 region is CAWSWEDYNSPLHF. The CDR3 region has the DNA TGTGCCTGGAGTTGGGAGGACTATAATTCACCCCTCCACTTT.

This clone was counted only a few times. The V call is TRBV29-1, the J call TRBJ1-2, with TRBD1 matching over 10 bases. Germline-derived CDR1 and CDR2 are SQVTM and ANQGSEA. J was trimmed by 8 bases and V by 6 bases; bases with no gene match: 3. CDR3 length: 11 amino acids. The CDR3 DNA reads as TGCAGCGTGTGGGACAGGGGAGGCTACACCTTC. Its translation is CSVWDRGGYTF.

The chain combines TRBV30 with TRBJ2-1; D not certain. V was clipped by 4 bases and J by 7 bases, with 17 bases between them. This CDR3 region has 14 residues. Germline assignment: CDR1 GTSNPN and CDR2 SVGIG (reference sequence). The CDR3, as DNA: TGTGCCTGGACTGAGACCCAACTACGGAATGAGCAGTTCTTC. It translates to CAWTETQLRNEQFF.

This clone was recorded a few times. The V and J genes are TRBV11-1 and TRBJ2-6; 9 bases are shared with TRBD1. Germline CDR1 reads SGHAT; CDR2 reads FQDESV (reference sequence). CDR3 length: 19 residues. The V segment lost 7 bases and the J segment 2 bases; nucleotides outside the gene matches: 15. CDR3 region: CASTPGLWDREAGANVLTF. In DNA, the CDR3 is TGTGCCAGCACCCCCGGCTTGTGGGACAGGGAGGCTGGGGCCAACGTCCTGACTTTC. The full variable domain, with the rest looked up from reference TRBV11-1 and TRBJ2-6, is EAEVAQSPRYKITEKSQAVAFWCDPISGHATLYWYRQILGQGPELLVQFQDESVVDDSQLPKDRFSAERLKGVDSTLKIQPAELGDSAMYLCASTPGLWDREAGANVLTFGAGSRLTVL.

This clone has only a few counts. V usage is TRBV7-3 and J usage is TRBJ2-1; no reliable D call. V was pared by 8 bases and J by 0 bases, with 8 bases between. There are 13 residues in the CDR3. Germline values: CDR1 SGHTA, CDR2 FQGTGA. DNA for the CDR3: TGTGCCAGCGGTCAGAGCTCCTACAATGAGCAGTTCTTC. Translation: CASGQSSYNEQFF.

The J gene is TRBJ2-5, the V gene TRBV2; 8 bases are a match to TRBD1. The CDR3 consists of 12 residues. CDR1 is SNHLY, CDR2 FYNNEI, per germline. The V gene end was trimmed by 6 bases and the J gene end by 6 bases; junction bases not matched to a gene: 3. The CDR3 nucleotides read TGTGCCAGCAGCGGACAGGGACAGACCCAGTACTTC. Translating it yields CASSGQGQTQYF.

The rearrangement joins TRBV4-3 to TRBJ1-2; TRBD1 might be the D (5 bases). The CDR3 length is 17 residues. Germline lookup yields CDR1 LGHNA and CDR2 YSLEER. Trimming left V 1 base short and J 4 bases short, with 19 bases between. The CDR3 is CASSQGFGWGIIYGYTF. CDR3 DNA: TGCGCCAGCAGCCAAGGATTTGGGTGGGGGATTATCTATGGCTACACCTTC.

The chain is built from TRBV30 and TRBJ2-5; no reliable D call. V was pared by 2 bases and J by 0 bases, with 4 bases between. Germline V CDR1 and CDR2: GTSNPN, SVGIG (reference sequence). CDR3 size: 12 residues. The CDR3 bases are TGTGCCTGGAGTACGGACCAAGAGACCCAGTACTTC. Its translation is CAWSTDQETQYF.